This T cell receptor (beta chain) was recorded in a study of radiation and T cells in renal cell carcinoma. The assay was immunoSEQ multiplex PCR, and TCRdb's table has in-frame clones only and misses some. The sample records roughly 78,000 clones, roughly 82% being singletons. As to time point: blood 2 weeks post-SBRT. Specified treatment: 15 Gy SBRT to primary tumor, nephrectomy 4 weeks later. This CDR3 comprises 16 residues. V lost 10 bases to trimming and J lost 0 bases; unmatched junction nucleotides: 13. From germline, CDR1 is SGHRS and CDR2 YFSETQ. The input for sequencing was blood, taken from a patient whose treatment included radiotherapy and nephrectomy. V is TRBV5-1 and J is TRBJ1-5; 7 positions agree with TRBD1. The receptor's source is a man in his sixties with renal cell carcinoma. The CDR3, as DNA: TGCGCCGGAGACCGGGACAGCCACGTTAGCAATCAGCCCCAGCATTTT. Its translation is CAGDRDSHVSNQPQHF.